This entry concerns a single T cell receptor beta chain. Generated by immunoSEQ multiplex PCR, the TCRdb table keeps only in-frame clones and is missing some. The repertoire holds about 500,000 clones, 85% to 90% seen once, with less than 9.5% in the top ten. The data originate from a study of blood T cell repertoires in COVID-19. Study summary: COVID-19 samples, acute and convalescent, were from the United States, Italy and Spain. Sample material is recorded as cDNA or gDNA derived from T cells, B-cell-depleted T cells, or PBMCs.

Germline CDR1 LGHDT, CDR2 YNNKEL (reference sequence). V was pared by 1 base and J by 3 bases, with 9 bases between. The CDR3 loop spans 14 amino acids. Seattle-derived patients entered the study during active infection and were followed longitudinally. The sequence derives from a woman in her fifties or sixties with COVID-19, enrolled during active disease. V usage is TRBV3-1 (or the pseudogene TRBV3-2) and J usage is TRBJ1-1; D gene ambiguous. Material for sequencing was peripheral blood. This chain's CDR3 is CASSQVGSYTEAFF. The CDR3 nucleotides read TGTGCCAGCAGCCAAGTGGGCAGCTACACTGAAGCTTTCTTT.